Listed here are 5 T cell receptor beta chains from one sample, sequenced in a study of molecular identifiers for immune sequencing clone quantification listed by TCRdb under 2018. The receptor library was made with PCR. Sequenced using an Illumina HiSeq 4000. TCRdb reprocessing: public reads trimmed at Q25 with fastp, clones called with MiXCR, in-frame beta chains kept. Entries that share a CDR3 protein sequence are merged under the most common genes and DNA. This sample is represented by around 480,000 distinct CDR3 sequences; 20% to 25% of them were singletons. Clones ranked in the top ten supply 0.65% to 0.95% of the sample. Specimen: naive CD8+ T cells from blood, with Jurkat cell RNA spiked in. This specimen's cell subset or site label, per the study, means: FACS-sorted CD8+CD4-CCR7+CD45RA+ naive T cells. These receptors all stem from a human donor in good health. Some libraries in this study had Jurkat cell RNA spiked in.

This clonotype was found a few times. V usage is TRBV20-1 and J usage is TRBJ1-6, with D perhaps matching TRBD1 (6 bases). V was pared by 0 bases and J by 0 bases, with 15 bases between. The germline V gene has CDR1 DFQATT and CDR2 SNEGSKA (reference sequence). The CDR3 is 18 amino acids. The CDR3 is CSARDRGGIPSYNSPLHF. The CDR3 nucleotides are TGCAGTGCTAGAGATCGAGGGGGAATTCCCTCCTATAATTCACCCCTCCACTTT.

This clonotype was picked up many times. The V gene is TRBV9, the J gene TRBJ1-5, with TRBD1 matching over 10 bases. V was pared by 4 bases and J by 4 bases, with 5 bases of the junction left unmatched. The CDR3 contains 15 residues. Germline V gene data show CDR1 as SGDLS and CDR2 as YYNGEE. As DNA, the CDR3 is TGTGCCAGCAGCACGACAGGGGGCGAGAATCAGCCCCAGCATTTT. Its translation: CASSTTGGENQPQHF.

The table lists this clonotype with many counts. The chain has TRBV5-4 and TRBJ1-1; maybe TRBD1 (5 bases). Trimming removed 4 bases from V and 9 bases from J, with 16 bases in between. Germline V gene sequence: CDR1 SGHNT, CDR2 YYREEE (reference sequence). This CDR3 is 13 amino acids long. The CDR3, as DNA: TGTGCCAGCAGCCCCACATCGGGGACCCAAGCTTTCTTT. Its protein is CASSPTSGTQAFF. Full variable domain (missing parts from reference TRBV5-4 and TRBJ1-1): ETGVTQSPTHLIKTRGQQVTLRCSSQSGHNTVSWYQQALGQGPQFIFQYYREEENGRGNFPPRFSGLQFPNYSSELNVNALELDDSALYLCASSPTSGTQAFFGQGTRLTVV.

For this clonotype: A much larger clone lies a single base off, so this may be a read error. The chain joins TRBV30 to TRBJ1-4, with 9 bases matching TRBD1. Germline CDR1 reads GTSNPN; CDR2 reads SVGIG (reference sequence). With V trimmed by 4 bases and J by 10 bases, 7 bases remained unmatched. CDR3 length: 13 amino acids. The CDR3 spells CAWTGTGTGKLFF. The CDR3 bases are TGTGCCTGGACCGGGACAGGGACCGGAAAACTGTTTTTT.

This clonotype was detected many times. The rearrangement uses TRBV5-3 and TRBJ1-5; D remains ambiguous. TRBV5-3 is annotated as an ORF whose role is uncertain. V shed 2 bases and J shed 5 bases, with 11 bases lying between them. This CDR3 contains 14 residues. The CDR3 nucleotides are TGTGCCAGAAGCTTTTATTGGGATCATCAGCCCCAGCATTTT. Its translation: CARSFYWDHQPQHF.